Below are 15 T cell receptor beta chains sequenced from a single sample in a study of CD8 T cells in ankylosing spondylitis. Using its own MiXCR run on the 5' RACE reads, TCRdb lists one record per CDR3 protein. The sample carries a few hundred thousand distinct CDR3 sequences, more than 15% recorded once. Sequencing was done on a sample of blood, either unsorted or a sorted T cell fraction (not recorded which). The source of these receptors is a male donor with ankylosing spondylitis or in good health (not recorded which).

This clonotype showed up just once. The rearrangement joins TRBV4-1 to TRBJ2-7; D may match TRBD1 or TRBD2 (6 bases each). Trimming cost V 5 bases and J 3 bases, with 11 bases left between them. The CDR3 covers 13 residues. Germline CDR1 MGHRA, CDR2 YSYEKL. CDR3 in DNA: TGCGCCAGCAGCGAAGGGGGGTTCTACGAGCAGTACTTC. It translates to CASSEGGFYEQYF.

This chain joins TRBV4-1 and TRBJ2-1, with TRBD2 matching over 9 bases. Looked up from germline, CDR1 is MGHRA and CDR2 is YSYEKL. This CDR3 has 16 amino acids. The ends lost 1 base at V and 6 bases at J; junction bases unmatched: 7. CDR3 loop: CASSQARTSALNEQFF. CDR3 DNA sequence: TGCGCCAGCAGCCAAGCGAGGACTAGCGCCCTCAATGAGCAGTTCTTC.

This clonotype was seen at least ten times. The chain combines TRBV5-6 with TRBJ1-1, with 7 nucleotides matching TRBD1. The germline CDR1 and CDR2 sequences are SGHDT and YYEEEE. CDR3 length: 16 residues. The J segment lost 2 bases and the V segment lost 4 bases, leaving 11 bases of the junction unmatched. CDR3 sequence reads: CASSELTGRANTEAFF. In DNA, the CDR3 is TGTGCCAGCAGCGAATTGACAGGGCGGGCTAACACTGAAGCTTTCTTT.

This clonotype was detected only a few times. V gene TRBV4-1 combines with J gene TRBJ2-1; D uncertain. The germline CDR1 and CDR2 sequences are MGHRA and YSYEKL. The CDR3 sequence is 13 residues long. The V gene lost 4 bases and the J gene lost 5 bases, with 9 bases spanning the gap. The CDR3 here is CASSRLGNNEQFF. CDR3 coding DNA: TGCGCCAGCAGCCGCCTGGGGAACAATGAGCAGTTCTTC.

This clonotype showed up just a few times. This chain connects TRBV6-2 or TRBV6-3 to TRBJ2-1; TRBD2 matches at 13 bases. Germline values: CDR1 MNHEY, CDR2 SVGEGT. V dropped 0 bases and J dropped 2; count of bases not matched to a gene: 13. The CDR3 is 21 amino acids. The CDR3 region has the DNA TGTGCCAGCAGTTACTCGTTATCAGGACTAGCGGGAGAAGGTCCCTACAATGAGCAGTTCTTC. This translates into CASSYSLSGLAGEGPYNEQFF.

The V gene is TRBV27, the J gene TRBJ2-7; D possibly uses TRBD1 or TRBD2 (5 bases each). The CDR3 totals 15 residues. The germline CDR1 and CDR2 sequences are MNHEY and SMNVEV (reference sequence). V was clipped by 5 bases and J by 0 bases, with 14 bases between them. In DNA, the CDR3 is TGTGCCAGCAGTCTTGGGTGGGGACCCTCCTACGAGCAGTACTTC. Translated, it gives CASSLGWGPSYEQYF.

This clonotype was seen a handful of times. This chain joins TRBV3-1 and TRBJ2-7; D may be TRBD1 (5 bases). The ends were cut back, 4 bases at V and 2 bases at J, with 15 bases in the middle. The CDR3 spans 15 residues. Germline lookup yields CDR1 LGHDT and CDR2 YNNKEL (reference sequence). CDR3 sequence: CASSPVGQAAYEQYF. The CDR3 region has the DNA TGTGCCAGCAGCCCCGTGGGGCAGGCTGCCTACGAGCAGTACTTC.

The rearrangement joins TRBV11-2 to TRBJ2-2; D is uncertain. With 5 bases removed from V and 8 bases from J, the gap between germline ends came to 18 bases. Per germline, CDR1 SGHAT and CDR2 FQNNGV. The CDR3 has 15 residues. The CDR3 DNA follows: TGTGCCAGCAGCCCCACGCAGGAGCCGATGGGGGAGCTGTTTTTT. Its translation is CASSPTQEPMGELFF.

The chain is built from TRBV4-1 and TRBJ1-4, with D tentatively TRBD1 (5 bases). V was clipped by 0 bases and J by 7 bases, with 15 bases between them. The germline V gene has CDR1 MGHRA and CDR2 YSYEKL. The CDR3 contains 16 residues. CDR3 bases: TGCGCCAGCAGCCAAGAGGAATGGCAGGGTCGTGAAAAACTGTTTTTT. This gives the protein CASSQEEWQGREKLFF.

The chain joins TRBV27 to TRBJ2-7, with TRBD2 as a possible D gene (6 bases). This CDR3 has 15 residues. The germline V and J ends were trimmed by 6 bases and 3 bases, with 18 bases remaining between them. CDR1 is MNHEY and CDR2 is SMNVEV in the germline V gene (reference sequence). The CDR3 sequence: CASSPVAAKNYEQYF. The CDR3 nucleotides are TGTGCCAGCAGCCCAGTAGCGGCTAAAAACTACGAGCAGTACTTC.

The chain couples TRBV20-1 to TRBJ2-1; 9 bases are shared with TRBD2. CDR1 and CDR2 from the germline V gene are DFQATT and SNEGSKA (reference sequence). This CDR3 contains 15 residues. J gave up 8 bases and V 0 bases, and 8 bases lay outside the gene matches. The CDR3 nucleotides are TGCAGTGCTAGAGATTTAGCGGGAGCGATCGATGAGCAGTTCTTC. It specifies CSARDLAGAIDEQFF.

In this sample, this clonotype turned up a few times. The chain employs TRBV12-3 or TRBV12-4 and TRBJ2-5, with D uncertain. The CDR3 is made up of 12 amino acids. With 5 bases removed from V and 3 bases from J, the gap between germline ends came to 7 bases. DNA of the CDR3: TGTGCCAGCAGTCCAAACGAAGAGACCCAGTACTTC. Translated, it gives CASSPNEETQYF.

The table lists this clonotype with a few counts. The chain couples TRBV4-1 to TRBJ2-7; tentative D call: TRBD2 (6 bases). The germline V gene encodes CDR1 MGHRA and CDR2 YSYEKL. The CDR3 consists of 13 residues. The V end lost 2 bases, the J end lost 5 bases, and 10 bases lay between the germline ends. The CDR3, as DNA: TGCGCCAGCAGCCAAAGCTCTAGCGACGAGCAGTACTTC. Protein product: CASSQSSSDEQYF.

The sample holds a few counts of this clonotype. The rearrangement links TRBV28 to TRBJ2-6, with D uncertain. CDR1 and CDR2 (germline): MDHEN, SYDVKM. The CDR3 loop spans 14 amino acids. Trimming stripped 3 bases from V and 10 bases from J, with 13 bases between. CDR3 in DNA: TGTGCCAGCAGTTTGTCCGCGGAACCGAACGTCCTGACTTTC. This codes for CASSLSAEPNVLTF.

This clonotype was detected a few times. V and J are TRBV20-1 and TRBJ2-3, with D tentatively TRBD1 (6 bases). V was trimmed by 0 bases and J by 0 bases, leaving 10 bases between them. The CDR3 runs 15 residues. Germline CDR1 is DFQATT and CDR2 is SNEGSKA (reference sequence). DNA for the CDR3: TGCAGTGCTAGAGACAGGGGTATCAGCACAGATACGCAGTATTTT. Translating gives CSARDRGISTDTQYF.